This T cell receptor beta chain came from a study of cytomegalovirus exposure and HLA in healthy donors. Study-wide results and limits: In a later analysis, compared with equally common non-associated chains, HLA-associated beta chains were more expanded. The authors enumerated 150 to 200 TCR beta chains as linked to cytomegalovirus. Cytomegalovirus status was reportedly diagnosed by the classifier with high specificity and sensitivity.

Use of 60 Vbeta and 13 Jbeta primers characterized the PCR. Some clones are missing from TCRdb's copy, which holds only in-frame ones; the method was immunoSEQ multiplex PCR. The sample has 150,000 to 200,000 clones, over 65% seen once. Concerning this clone itself: Antigen specificity is unknown.

Sequencing input: PBMCs. This receptor was taken from a man between 18 and 29 years old in good health and CMV-seropositive.

For the CDR3, the DNA is TGTGCCAGCAGCTTAGGCCAGGGGGCCGGCAATGAGCAGTTCTTC. Translated, it gives CASSLGQGAGNEQFF. This chain connects TRBV7-9 to TRBJ2-1, with TRBD1 identical over 8 bases. Germline V CDR1 and CDR2: SEHNR, FQNEAQ (reference sequence). The J segment lost 6 bases and the V segment lost 1 base, leaving 5 bases of the junction unmatched. CDR3 length equals 15 residues. The complete variable domain, with remaining parts taken from reference TRBV7-9 and TRBJ2-1, reads DTGVSQNPRHKITKRGQNVTFRCDPISEHNRLYWYRQTLGQGPEFLTYFQNEAQLEKSRLLSDRFSAERPKGSFSTLEIQRTEQGDSAMYLCASSLGQGAGNEQFFGPGTRLTVL.